The clone carrying this TCR beta chain was recorded a few times. Its antigen is unidentified. The CDR3 contains 16 residues. V was cut by 5 bases and J by 5 bases, with 21 bases left in between. Germline-derived CDR1 and CDR2 are MDHEN and SYDVKM. As the template, RNA transcripts were used to amplify TCR beta CDR3 regions. After a first-round RT-PCR with HTBI primers, a second-round multiplex PCR was run. TCRdb re-analysed the multiplex PCR reads in MiXCR, keeping a single row per CDR3 protein. The sample lists over a million distinct CDR3 sequences, 35% to 45% occurring once. This entry belongs to a study of Graves' ophthalmopathy and Graves' hyperthyroidism. About the study: The stable label applied to hyperthyroidism with no ophthalmopathy within 18 months of follow-up. Broader study findings: The study's model predicted ophthalmopathy progression at approximately 70% sensitivity and around 75% specificity. The majority of expanded thyroid clonotypes above 0.001 frequency also occurred in blood.

The sequence was collected from an adult man with Graves' hyperthyroidism. The sample consisted of peripheral blood or thyroid tissue (not recorded which). V usage is TRBV28 and J usage is TRBJ2-5, with D perhaps matching TRBD1 or TRBD2 (5 bases each). In DNA form, the CDR3 reads TGTGCCAGCAGTACACTAGGGGTGGAGGCAGGGGAGACCCAGTACTTC. It translates to CASSTLGVEAGETQYF.